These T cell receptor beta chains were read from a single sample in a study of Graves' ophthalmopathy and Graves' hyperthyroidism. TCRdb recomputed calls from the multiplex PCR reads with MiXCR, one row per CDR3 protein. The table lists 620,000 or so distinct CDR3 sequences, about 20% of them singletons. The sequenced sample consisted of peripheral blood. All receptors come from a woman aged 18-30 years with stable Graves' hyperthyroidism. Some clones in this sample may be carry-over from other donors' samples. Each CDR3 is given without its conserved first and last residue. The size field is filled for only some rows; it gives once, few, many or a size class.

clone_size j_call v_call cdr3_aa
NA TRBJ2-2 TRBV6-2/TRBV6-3 ASSYYLTNTGELF
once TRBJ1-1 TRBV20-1 SARVRPDTEAF
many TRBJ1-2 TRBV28 ASGWGAYGYT
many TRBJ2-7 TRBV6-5 ASSYNHGTGAYEQY
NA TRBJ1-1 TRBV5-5 ASSFGDRDEFEAF
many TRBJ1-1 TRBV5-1 ASSVMDRNTEAF
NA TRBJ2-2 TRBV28 ASSLAGVDPGELF
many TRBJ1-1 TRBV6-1 ASSTLTANTEAF
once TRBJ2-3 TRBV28 ASSFIGTADTDTQY
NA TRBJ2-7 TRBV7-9 ASTLSWDQY
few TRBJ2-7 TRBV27 ASSPQPSDRDEQY
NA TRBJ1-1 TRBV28 ASSLSERYSQNTEAF
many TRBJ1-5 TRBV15 ATKIGGGWGNQPQH
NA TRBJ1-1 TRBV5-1 ASGKDRSRDTEAF
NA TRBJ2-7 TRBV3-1 ASSQVTAGIGSYEQY
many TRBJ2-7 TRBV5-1 ASSSEEFYEQY
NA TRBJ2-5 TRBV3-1 ASSQAGLAVLDQY
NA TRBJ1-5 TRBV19 ASSTTGVGAGPQH
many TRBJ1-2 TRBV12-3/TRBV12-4 ASSFGGSLSGYT
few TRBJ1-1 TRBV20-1 SAQKLTEAF
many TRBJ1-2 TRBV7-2 ASSLTGGYDYGYT
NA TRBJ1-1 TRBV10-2 ASSESGLLNTEAF
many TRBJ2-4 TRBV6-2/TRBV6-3 ASSPPVGGQY
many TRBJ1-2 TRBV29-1 SAVLGDYGYT
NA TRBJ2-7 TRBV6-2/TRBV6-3 ASSYRTGDTYEQY
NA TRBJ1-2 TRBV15 ATSRDPPGQGFKDYGYT
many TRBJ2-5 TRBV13 ASSLKLQETQY